This T cell receptor (beta chain) was identified in a study of T cells in Graves' hyperthyroidism and ophthalmopathy. Authors of the study amplified TCR beta CDR3 regions from RNA transcripts. With the HTBI primer set, the TCR CDR3 went through a first round of RT-PCR. From the multiplex PCR reads, TCRdb called clonotypes with MiXCR, one entry per CDR3 protein. The sample carries 700,000 or so distinct CDR3 sequences, over 15% recorded once. As concerns this clonotype: In this CDR3 the conserved last residue, phenylalanine or tryptophan, is missing, so a read error is likely.

The CDR3 contains 14 residues. V gave up 2 bases and J gave up 0 bases; unmatched junction bases: 1. In germline, CDR1 is GTSNPN, CDR2 SVGIG (reference sequence). The chain combines TRBV30 with TRBJ2-1, with 7 bases fitting TRBD2. The sequence was obtained from a man aged 18 to 29 with Graves' hyperthyroidism. The sequenced material came from blood. CDR3 DNA sequence: TGTGCCTGGAGTAGCGGGACCTCCTACAATGAGCAGTTCCTC. Amino acids: CAWSSGTSYNEQFL.